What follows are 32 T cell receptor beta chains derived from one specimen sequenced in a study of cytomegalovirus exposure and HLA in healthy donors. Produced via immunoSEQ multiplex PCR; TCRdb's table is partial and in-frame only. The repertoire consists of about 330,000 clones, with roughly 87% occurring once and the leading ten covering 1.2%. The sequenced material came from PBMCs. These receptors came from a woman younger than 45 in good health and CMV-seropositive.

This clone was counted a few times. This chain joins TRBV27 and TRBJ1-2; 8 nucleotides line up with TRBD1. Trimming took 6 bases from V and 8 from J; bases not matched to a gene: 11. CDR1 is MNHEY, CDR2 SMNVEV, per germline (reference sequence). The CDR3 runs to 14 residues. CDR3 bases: TGTGCCAGCAGAAGGGAGGGACAGGCGGGGGGCTACACCTTC. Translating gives CASRREGQAGGYTF.

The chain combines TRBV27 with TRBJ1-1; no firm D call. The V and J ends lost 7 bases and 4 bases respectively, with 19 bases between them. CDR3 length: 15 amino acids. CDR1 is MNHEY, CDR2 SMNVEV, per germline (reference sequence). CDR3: CASTNSGIRVTEAFF. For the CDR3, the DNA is TGTGCCAGCACCAACTCGGGTATCAGAGTCACTGAAGCTTTCTTT.

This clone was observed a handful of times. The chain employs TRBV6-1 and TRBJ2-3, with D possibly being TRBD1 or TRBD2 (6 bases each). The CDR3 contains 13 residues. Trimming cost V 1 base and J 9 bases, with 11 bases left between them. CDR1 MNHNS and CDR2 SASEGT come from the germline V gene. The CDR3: CASSEGRGRTQYF. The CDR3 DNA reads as TGTGCCAGCAGTGAAGGTCGGGGGCGCACGCAGTATTTT.

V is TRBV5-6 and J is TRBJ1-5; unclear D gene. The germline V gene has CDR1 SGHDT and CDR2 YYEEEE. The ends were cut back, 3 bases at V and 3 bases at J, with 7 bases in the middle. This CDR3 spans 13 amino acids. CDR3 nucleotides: TGTGCCAGCAGCTCTCATCCCAATCAGCCCCAGCATTTT. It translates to CASSSHPNQPQHF.

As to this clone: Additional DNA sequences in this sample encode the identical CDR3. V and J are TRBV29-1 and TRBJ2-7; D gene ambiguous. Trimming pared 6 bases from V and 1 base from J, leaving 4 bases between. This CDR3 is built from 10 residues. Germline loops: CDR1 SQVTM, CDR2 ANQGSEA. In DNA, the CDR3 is TGCAGCGTCGGGTCCTACGAGCAGTACTTC. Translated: CSVGSYEQYF.

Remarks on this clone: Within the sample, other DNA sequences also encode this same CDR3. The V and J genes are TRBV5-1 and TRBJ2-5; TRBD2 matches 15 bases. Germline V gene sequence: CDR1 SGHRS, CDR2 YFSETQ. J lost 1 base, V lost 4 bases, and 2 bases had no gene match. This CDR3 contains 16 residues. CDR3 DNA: TGCGCCAGCAGCCCGGGACTAGCGGGGGGCCAAGAGACCCAGTACTTC. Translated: CASSPGLAGGQETQYF.

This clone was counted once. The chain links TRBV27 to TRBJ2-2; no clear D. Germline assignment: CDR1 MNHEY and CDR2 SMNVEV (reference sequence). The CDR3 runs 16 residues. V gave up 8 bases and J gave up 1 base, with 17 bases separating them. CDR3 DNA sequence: TGTGCCAGCCGGTTAGAAGCCCTCCTGAACACCGGGGAGCTGTTTTTT. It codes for CASRLEALLNTGELFF.

DNA for the CDR3: TGTGCCAGCAGCTTAGCAGGGACTAGCGGGAGGGCTCGGACCGGGGAGCTGTTTTTT. This encodes CASSLAGTSGRARTGELFF. The V gene is TRBV11-2, the J gene TRBJ2-2; 16 bases line up with TRBD2. Unmatched junction bases numbered 7, after V lost 1 base and J lost 5 bases. This CDR3 contains 19 residues. CDR1 is SGHAT and CDR2 is FQNNGV in the germline V gene. Looking up the rest from reference TRBV11-2 and TRBJ2-2 gives the full variable domain: EAGVAQSPRYKIIEKRQSVAFWCNPISGHATLYWYQQILGQGPKLLIQFQNNGVVDDSQLPKDRFSAERLKGVDSTLKIQPAKLEDSAVYLCASSLAGTSGRARTGELFFGEGSRLTVL.

CDR3 amino acids: CAWNLGGQSEQYF. CDR3 nucleotide sequence: TGTGCCTGGAACCTAGGGGGACAGTCCGAGCAGTACTTC. This chain connects TRBV30 to TRBJ2-7; TRBD1 matches at 7 bases. This CDR3 comprises 13 residues. V gave up 4 bases and J gave up 6 bases; unmatched junction bases: 9. The germline V gene encodes CDR1 GTSNPN and CDR2 SVGIG (reference sequence).

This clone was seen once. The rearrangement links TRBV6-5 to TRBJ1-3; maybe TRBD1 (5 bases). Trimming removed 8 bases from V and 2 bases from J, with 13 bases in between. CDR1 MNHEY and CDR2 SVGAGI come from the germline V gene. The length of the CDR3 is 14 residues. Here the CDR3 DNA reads TGTGCCAGCCGATGGGGCAGAACTGGAAACACCATATATTTT. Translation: CASRWGRTGNTIYF.

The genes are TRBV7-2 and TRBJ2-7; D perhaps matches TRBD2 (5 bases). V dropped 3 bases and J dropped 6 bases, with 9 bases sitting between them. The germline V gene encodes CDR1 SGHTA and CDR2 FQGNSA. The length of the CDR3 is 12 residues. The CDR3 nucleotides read TGTGCCAGCAGCTTGCGGGTCGTCGAGCAGTACTTC. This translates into CASSLRVVEQYF.

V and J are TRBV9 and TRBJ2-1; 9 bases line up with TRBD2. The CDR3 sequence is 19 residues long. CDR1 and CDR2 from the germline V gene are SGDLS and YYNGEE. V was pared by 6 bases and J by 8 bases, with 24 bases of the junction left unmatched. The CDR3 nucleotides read TGTGCCAGCACCCCCAGGAGTGGTACCGCGGGAGGGCCTGGGGATGAGCAGTTCTTC. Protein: CASTPRSGTAGGPGDEQFF.

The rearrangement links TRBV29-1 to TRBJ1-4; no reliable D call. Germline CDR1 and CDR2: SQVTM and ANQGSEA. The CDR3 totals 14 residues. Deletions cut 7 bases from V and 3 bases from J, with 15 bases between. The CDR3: CSALTPDSNEKLFF. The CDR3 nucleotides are TGCAGCGCCCTTACCCCAGACTCTAATGAAAAACTGTTTTTT. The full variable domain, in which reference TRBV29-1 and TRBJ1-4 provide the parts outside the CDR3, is SAVISQKPSRDICQRGTSLTIQCQVDSQVTMMFWYRQQPGQSLTLIATANQGSEATYESGFVIDKFPISRPNLTFSTLTVSNMSPEDSSIYLCSALTPDSNEKLFFGSGTQLSVL.

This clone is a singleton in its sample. The CDR3 loop is CASSPNQLGLAGDEQFF. Written as DNA, the CDR3 is TGTGCCAGCTCACCCAACCAGCTGGGACTAGCGGGCGATGAGCAGTTCTTC. The chain combines TRBV18 with TRBJ2-1; 12 positions agree with TRBD2. The CDR3 sequence is 17 residues long. The trim removed 3 bases at V and 8 bases at J, leaving 11 bases unmatched. Germline V gene lookup returns CDR1 KGHSH and CDR2 LQKENI. The variable domain in full, with the rest retrieved from reference TRBV18 and TRBJ2-1, is NAGVMQNPRHLVRRRGQEARLRCSPMKGHSHVYWYRQLPEEGLKFMVYLQKENIIDESGMPKERFSAEFPKEGPSILRIQQVVRGDSAAYFCASSPNQLGLAGDEQFFGPGTRLTVL.

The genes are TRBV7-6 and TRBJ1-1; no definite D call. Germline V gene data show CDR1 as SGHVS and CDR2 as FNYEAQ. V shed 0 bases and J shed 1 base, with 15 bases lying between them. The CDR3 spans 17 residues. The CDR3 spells CASSLAYAEQANTEAFF. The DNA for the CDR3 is TGTGCCAGCAGCTTAGCCTATGCCGAGCAGGCGAACACTGAAGCTTTCTTT.

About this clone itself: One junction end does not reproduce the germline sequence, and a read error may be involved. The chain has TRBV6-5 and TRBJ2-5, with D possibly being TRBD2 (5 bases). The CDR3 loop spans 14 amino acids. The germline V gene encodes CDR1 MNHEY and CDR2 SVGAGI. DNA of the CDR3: TGTGCCAGCAGTTATTTAAAAAGTACTAGGACTCTTGACTTC. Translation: CASSYLKSTRTLDF.

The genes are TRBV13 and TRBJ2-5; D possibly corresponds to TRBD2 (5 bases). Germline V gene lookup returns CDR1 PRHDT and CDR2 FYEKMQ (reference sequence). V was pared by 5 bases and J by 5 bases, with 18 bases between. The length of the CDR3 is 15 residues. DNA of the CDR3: TGTGCCAGCAGCCCCCGGGCCTCGACGGGGGAGACCCAGTACTTC. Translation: CASSPRASTGETQYF.

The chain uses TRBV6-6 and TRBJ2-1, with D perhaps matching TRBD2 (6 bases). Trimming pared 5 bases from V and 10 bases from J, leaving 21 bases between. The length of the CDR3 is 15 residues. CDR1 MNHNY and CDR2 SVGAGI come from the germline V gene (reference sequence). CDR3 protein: CASSHPPASAGEQFF. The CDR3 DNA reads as TGTGCCAGCAGTCACCCCCCGGCTAGCGCTGGGGAGCAGTTCTTC.

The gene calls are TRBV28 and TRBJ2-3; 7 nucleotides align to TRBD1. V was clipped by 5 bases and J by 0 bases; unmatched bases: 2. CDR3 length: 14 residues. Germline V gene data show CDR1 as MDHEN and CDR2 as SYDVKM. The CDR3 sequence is CASSTGASTDTQYF. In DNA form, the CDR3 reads TGTGCCAGCAGTACAGGGGCAAGCACAGATACGCAGTATTTT. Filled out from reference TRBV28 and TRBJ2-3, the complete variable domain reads DVKVTQSSRYLVKRTGEKVFLECVQDMDHENMFWYRQDPGLGLRLIYFSYDVKMKEKGDIPEGYSVSREKKERFSLILESASTNQTSMYLCASSTGASTDTQYFGPGTRLTVL.

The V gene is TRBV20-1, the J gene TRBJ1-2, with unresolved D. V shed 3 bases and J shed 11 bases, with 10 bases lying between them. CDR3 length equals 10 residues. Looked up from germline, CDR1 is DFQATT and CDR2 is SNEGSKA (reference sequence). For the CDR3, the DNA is TGCAGTGCTAGGGCCCGGGTTTACACCTTC. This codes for CSARARVYTF.

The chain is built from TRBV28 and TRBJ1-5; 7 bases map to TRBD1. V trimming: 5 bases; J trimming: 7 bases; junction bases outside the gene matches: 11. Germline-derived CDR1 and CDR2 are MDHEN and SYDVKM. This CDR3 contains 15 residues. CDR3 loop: CASSPRQGRGQPQHF. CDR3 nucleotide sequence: TGTGCCAGCAGTCCTCGACAGGGAAGGGGGCAGCCCCAGCATTTT.

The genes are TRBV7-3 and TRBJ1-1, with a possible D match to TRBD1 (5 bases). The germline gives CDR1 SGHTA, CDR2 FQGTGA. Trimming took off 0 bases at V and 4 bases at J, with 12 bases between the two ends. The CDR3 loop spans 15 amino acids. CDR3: CASSLTPGRATEAFF. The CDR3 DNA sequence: TGTGCCAGCAGCTTAACCCCCGGCAGGGCCACTGAAGCTTTCTTT.

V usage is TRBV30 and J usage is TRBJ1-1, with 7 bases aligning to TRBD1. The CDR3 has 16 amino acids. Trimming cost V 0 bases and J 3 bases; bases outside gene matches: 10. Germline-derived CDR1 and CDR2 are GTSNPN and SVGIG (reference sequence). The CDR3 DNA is TGTGCCTGGAGTGTATCCTCCAGGGGGTCGTACACTGAAGCTTTCTTT. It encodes CAWSVSSRGSYTEAFF.

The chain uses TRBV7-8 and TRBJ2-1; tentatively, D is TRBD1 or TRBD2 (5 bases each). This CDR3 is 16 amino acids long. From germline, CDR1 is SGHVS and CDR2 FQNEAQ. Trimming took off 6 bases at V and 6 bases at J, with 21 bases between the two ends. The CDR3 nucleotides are TGTGCCAGCAGTCCTAGAGGGGCCTCCCGAGGCAATGAGCAGTTCTTC. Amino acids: CASSPRGASRGNEQFF.

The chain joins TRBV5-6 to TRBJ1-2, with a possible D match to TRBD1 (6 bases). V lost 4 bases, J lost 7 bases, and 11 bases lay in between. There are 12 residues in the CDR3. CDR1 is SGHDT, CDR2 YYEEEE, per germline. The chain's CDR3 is CASSIRQAGYTF. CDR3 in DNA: TGTGCCAGCAGCATCCGACAGGCTGGCTACACCTTC.

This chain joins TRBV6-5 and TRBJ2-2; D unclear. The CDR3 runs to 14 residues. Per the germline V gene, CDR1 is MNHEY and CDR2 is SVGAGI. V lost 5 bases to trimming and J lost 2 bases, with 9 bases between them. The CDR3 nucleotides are TGTGCCAGCAGTACCGCTATCAACACCGGGGAGCTGTTTTTT. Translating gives CASSTAINTGELFF.

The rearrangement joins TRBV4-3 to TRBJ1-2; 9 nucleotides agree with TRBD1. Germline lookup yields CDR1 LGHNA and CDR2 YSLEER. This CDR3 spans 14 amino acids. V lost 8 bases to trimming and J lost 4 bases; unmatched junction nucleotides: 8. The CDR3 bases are TGCGCCAGCTCCCCGGGACAGGGAATCTATGGCTACACCTTC. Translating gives CASSPGQGIYGYTF.

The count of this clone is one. The CDR3, as DNA: TGCGCCAGCAGCGGTTTCGAGACCTGGAGGGGGGGCCAACTCCAACCCTACGAGCAGTACTTC. Residues: CASSGFETWRGGQLQPYEQYF. V and J are TRBV5-1 and TRBJ2-7, with D maybe TRBD2 (7 bases). This CDR3 has 21 amino acids. CDR1 is SGHRS and CDR2 is YFSETQ in the germline V gene. V was clipped by 4 bases and J by 2 bases, with 34 bases between them. Complete variable domain (other parts from reference TRBV5-1 and TRBJ2-7): KAGVTQTPRYLIKTRGQQVTLSCSPISGHRSVSWYQQTPGQGLQFLFEYFSETQRNKGNFPGRFSGRQFSNSRSEMNVSTLELGDSALYLCASSGFETWRGGQLQPYEQYFGPGTRLTVT.

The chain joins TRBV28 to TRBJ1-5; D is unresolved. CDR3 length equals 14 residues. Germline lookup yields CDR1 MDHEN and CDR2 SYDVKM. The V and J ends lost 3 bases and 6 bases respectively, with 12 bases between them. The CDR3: CASSLGKVVQPQHF. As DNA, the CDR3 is TGTGCCAGCAGTTTGGGGAAAGTAGTTCAGCCCCAGCATTTT.

CDR3 coding DNA: TGTGCCAGCGGATTGGGGGAAAATGAGCAGTTCTTC. The encoded protein is CASGLGENEQFF. The V call is TRBV2, the J call TRBJ2-1; D tentatively reads TRBD1 or TRBD2 (5 bases each). This CDR3 is 12 amino acids long. V was trimmed by 8 bases and J by 7 bases, leaving 12 bases between them. Germline lookup yields CDR1 SNHLY and CDR2 FYNNEI. The full variable domain, its missing parts supplied by reference TRBV2 and TRBJ2-1, is EPEVTQTPSHQVTQMGQEVILRCVPISNHLYFYWYRQILGQKVEFLVSFYNNEISEKSEIFDDQFSVERPDGSNFTLKIRSTKLEDSAMYFCASGLGENEQFFGPGTRLTVL.

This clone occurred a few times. CDR3 in amino acids: CASSMEGRTAQAGGYTF. For the CDR3, the DNA is TGCGCCAGCAGCATGGAGGGCCGGACAGCCCAGGCCGGGGGCTACACCTTC. This chain uses TRBV5-1 with TRBJ1-2, with TRBD1 as a possible D gene (6 bases). V was pared by 4 bases and J by 8 bases, with 27 bases between. This CDR3 has 17 amino acids. Germline V gene data show CDR1 as SGHRS and CDR2 as YFSETQ.

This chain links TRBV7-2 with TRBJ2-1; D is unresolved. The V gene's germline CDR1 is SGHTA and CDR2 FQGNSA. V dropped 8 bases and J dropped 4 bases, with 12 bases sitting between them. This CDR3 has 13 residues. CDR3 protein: CASGTRKYNEQFF. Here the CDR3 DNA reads TGTGCCAGCGGAACAAGAAAATACAATGAGCAGTTCTTC.